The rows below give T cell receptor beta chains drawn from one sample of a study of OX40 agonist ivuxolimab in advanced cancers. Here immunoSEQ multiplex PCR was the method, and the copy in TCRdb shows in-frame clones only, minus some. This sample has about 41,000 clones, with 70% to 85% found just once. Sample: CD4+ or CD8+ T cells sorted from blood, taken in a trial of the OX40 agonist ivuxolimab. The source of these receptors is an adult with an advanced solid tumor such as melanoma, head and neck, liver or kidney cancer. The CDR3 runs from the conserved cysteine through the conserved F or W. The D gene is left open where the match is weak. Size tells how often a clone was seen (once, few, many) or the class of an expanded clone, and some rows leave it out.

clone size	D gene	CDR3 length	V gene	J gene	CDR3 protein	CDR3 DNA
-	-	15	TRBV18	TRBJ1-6	CASSPQQGYNSPLHF	TGTGCCAGCTCACCCCAGCAGGGATATAATTCACCCCTCCACTTT
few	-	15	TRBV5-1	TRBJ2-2	CASSTKSSGTGELFF	TGCGCCAGCAGCACCAAAAGCTCGGGGACCGGGGAGCTGTTTTTT
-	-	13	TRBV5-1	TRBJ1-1	CASSLEAGAEAFF	TGCGCCAGCAGCTTGGAGGCAGGGGCGGAAGCTTTCTTT
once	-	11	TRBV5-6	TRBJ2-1	CASSLGNEQFF	TGTGCCAGCAGCTTGGGCAATGAGCAGTTCTTC
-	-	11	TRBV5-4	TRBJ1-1	CASSLGRVAFF	TGTGCCAGCAGCTTGGGTAGGGTAGCTTTCTTT
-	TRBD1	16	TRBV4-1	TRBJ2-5	CASSQGGQGVKETQYF	TGCGCCAGCAGCCAAGGTGGTCAGGGGGTTAAAGAGACCCAGTACTTC
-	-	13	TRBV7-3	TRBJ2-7	CASSPARVGEQYF	TGTGCCAGCAGCCCTGCCAGGGTGGGGGAGCAGTACTTC
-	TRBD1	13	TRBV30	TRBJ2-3	CAWTGQGPSTQYF	TGTGCCTGGACGGGACAGGGGCCTAGTACGCAGTATTTT
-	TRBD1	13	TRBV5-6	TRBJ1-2	CASSLEGAQGYTF	TGTGCCAGCAGCTTGGAGGGGGCGCAGGGCTACACCTTC
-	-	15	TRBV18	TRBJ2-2	CASSPTAMNTGELFF	TGTGCCAGCTCACCGACAGCTATGAACACCGGGGAGCTGTTTTTT
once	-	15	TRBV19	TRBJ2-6	CASSNIGSGANVLTF	TGTGCCAGTAGCAACATCGGATCTGGGGCCAACGTCCTGACTTTC
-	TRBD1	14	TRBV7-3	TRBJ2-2	CASSPQGAWGELFF	TGTGCCAGCAGCCCACAGGGGGCCTGGGGGGAGCTGTTTTTT
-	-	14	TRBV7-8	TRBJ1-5	CASSLTGGVQPQHF	TGTGCCAGCAGCTTAACGGGAGGGGTTCAGCCCCAGCATTTT
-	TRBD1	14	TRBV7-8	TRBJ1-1	CASSPSGTGSEAFF	TGTGCCAGCAGCCCCTCAGGGACAGGGAGTGAAGCTTTCTTT
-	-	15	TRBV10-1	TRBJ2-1	CASPTPRGSYNEQFF	TGCGCCAGCCCTACCCCCAGGGGATCCTACAATGAGCAGTTCTTC
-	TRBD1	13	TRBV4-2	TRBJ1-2	CASDPGQGRGYTF	TGTGCCAGCGACCCTGGACAGGGGAGAGGCTACACCTTC
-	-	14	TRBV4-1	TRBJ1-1	CASRGVHRDVEAFF	TGCGCCAGCAGGGGGGTTCACAGAGACGTTGAAGCTTTCTTT
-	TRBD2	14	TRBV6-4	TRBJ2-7	CASSAPIGEGEQYF	TGTGCCAGCAGTGCCCCCATCGGGGAGGGAGAGCAGTACTTC
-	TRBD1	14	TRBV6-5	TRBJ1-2	CASSRRDRASGYTF	TGTGCCAGCAGTAGGCGGGACAGGGCCTCGGGCTACACCTTC
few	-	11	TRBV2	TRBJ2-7	CASSGDYEQYF	TGTGCCAGCAGTGGAGACTACGAGCAGTACTTC
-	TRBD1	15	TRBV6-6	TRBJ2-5	CASTRPGGAGETQYF	TGTGCCAGCACCAGACCAGGGGGCGCGGGAGAGACCCAGTACTTC
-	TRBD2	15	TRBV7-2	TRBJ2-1	CASSPSLAEGNEQFF	TGTGCCAGCAGCCCCTCTCTAGCGGAGGGCAATGAGCAGTTCTTC
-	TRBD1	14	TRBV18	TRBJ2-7	CASSPTGQGVEQYF	TGTGCCAGCTCACCCACGGGACAGGGTGTCGAGCAGTACTTC
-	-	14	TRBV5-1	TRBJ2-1	CASSLEASYNEQFF	TGCGCCAGCAGCTTGGAAGCGTCCTACAATGAGCAGTTCTTC
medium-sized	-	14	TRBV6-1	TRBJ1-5	CGASAREGNQPQHF	TGTGGGGCCTCGGCGCGGGAAGGCAATCAGCCCCAGCATTTT
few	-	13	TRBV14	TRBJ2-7	CASSQVDSYEQYF	TGTGCCAGCAGCCAAGTGGACTCCTACGAGCAGTACTTC
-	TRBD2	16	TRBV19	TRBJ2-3	CASSTALAGATDTQYF	TGTGCCAGTAGTACCGCCTTAGCGGGGGCCACAGATACGCAGTATTTT
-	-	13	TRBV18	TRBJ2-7	CASSPPTSYEQYF	TGTGCCAGCTCACCACCCACATCCTACGAGCAGTACTTC
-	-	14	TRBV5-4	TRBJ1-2	CASTSRDKNYGYTF	TGTGCCAGCACCTCCCGGGACAAGAACTATGGCTACACCTTC
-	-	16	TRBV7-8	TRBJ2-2	CASSLADYLNTGELFF	TGTGCCAGCAGCTTAGCCGACTACCTGAACACCGGGGAGCTGTTTTTT
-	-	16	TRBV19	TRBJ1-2	CASSPGRDRILYGYTF	TGTGCCAGTAGTCCGGGACGAGACAGAATCCTCTATGGCTACACCTTC
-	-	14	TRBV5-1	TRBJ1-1	CASSEDGLNTEAFF	TGCGCCAGCAGCGAGGACGGCTTGAACACTGAAGCTTTCTTT
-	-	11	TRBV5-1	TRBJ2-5	CASSFGETQYF	TGCGCCAGCAGCTTTGGGGAGACCCAGTACTTC
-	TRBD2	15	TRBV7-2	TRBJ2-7	CASSTTSGGSYEQYF	TGTGCCAGCAGCACCACTAGCGGGGGCTCCTACGAGCAGTACTTC
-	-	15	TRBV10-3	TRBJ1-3	CAISDLTESRNTIYF	TGTGCCATCAGTGACTTGACAGAAAGTAGAAACACCATATATTTT
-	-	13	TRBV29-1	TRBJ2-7	CSACTHGVYEQYF	TGCAGCGCATGCACCCACGGGGTTTACGAGCAGTACTTC
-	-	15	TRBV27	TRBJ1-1	CASSLHRTLNTEAFF	TGTGCCAGCAGTTTACACAGGACCCTGAACACTGAAGCTTTCTTT
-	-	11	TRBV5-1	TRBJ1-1	CASSVNTEAFF	TGCGCCAGCAGCGTGAACACTGAAGCTTTCTTT
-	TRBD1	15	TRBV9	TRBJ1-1	CASSVAGQGATEAFF	TGTGCCAGCAGCGTAGCGGGACAGGGGGCGACTGAAGCTTTCTTT
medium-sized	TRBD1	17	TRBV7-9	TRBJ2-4	CASSPREGQGAKNIQYF	TGTGCCAGCAGCCCCCGCGAGGGACAGGGGGCCAAAAACATTCAGTACTTC
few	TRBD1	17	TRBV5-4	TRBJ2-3	CASSLAAGGRGTDTQYF	TGTGCCAGCAGCTTGGCCGCAGGGGGCAGGGGGACAGATACGCAGTATTTT